These 10 T cell receptor beta chains were sequenced from one sample in a study of blood T cell repertoires in COVID-19. Using immunoSEQ multiplex PCR, the repertoire was profiled, and TCRdb retains in-frame clones only, with some absent. The sample has some 160,000 clones, 84% seen once; the top ten hold approximately 8.4%. The material sequenced was PBMCs or T cells enriched from blood (not recorded which). Receptor source: a woman in her forties or fifties who had recovered from COVID-19.

This sequence joins TRBV7-8 and TRBJ1-2, with 7 bases that match TRBD1. This CDR3 contains 16 residues. The trim removed 6 bases at V and 1 base at J, leaving 11 bases unmatched. In germline, CDR1 is SGHVS, CDR2 FQNEAQ. CDR3 coding DNA: TGTGCCAGCAGTCGAGGGACAGAGTCGTTTAACTATGGCTACACCTTC. Its protein is CASSRGTESFNYGYTF.

In nucleotides, the CDR3 is TGTGCCAGCAGCCCAGGGACTAGCGCCTCGGATACGCAGTATTTT. Translation gives CASSPGTSASDTQYF. This chain uses TRBV7-3 with TRBJ2-3, with TRBD2 identical over 10 bases. Trimming at V came to 5 bases and at J to 6 bases, leaving 8 bases not matched to a gene. Per the germline V gene, CDR1 is SGHTA and CDR2 is FQGTGA. This CDR3 region has 15 residues.

In regard to this clone: The junction departs from germline at one end; a sequencing error may be responsible. The V call is TRBV27, the J call TRBJ2-2; D might be TRBD2 (5 bases). The CDR3 sequence is 14 residues long. Per germline, CDR1 MNHEY and CDR2 SMNVEV (reference sequence). CDR3 region: CASRLWTYTGELFF. In DNA, the CDR3 is TGTGCCAGCAGGTTATGGACTTACACCGGGGAGCTGTTTTTT.

The rearrangement joins TRBV10-3 to TRBJ1-6, with D perhaps TRBD1 (6 bases). CDR3 length: 14 residues. CDR1 is ENHRY, CDR2 SYGVKD, per germline. V gave up 10 bases and J gave up 7 bases, with 17 bases separating them. The CDR3 coding sequence is TGTGCCACTAGGGGGGGGACGGAGAATTCACCCCTCCACTTT. It is translated as CATRGGTENSPLHF.

The chain's CDR3 is CASSPAPTSAGSKNIQYF. CDR3 in DNA: TGTGCCAGCAGCCCCGCCCCAACTAGCGCTGGGTCGAAAAACATTCAGTACTTC. This chain connects TRBV3-1 (or the pseudogene TRBV3-2) to TRBJ2-4; 7 bases align to TRBD2. The CDR3 runs 18 residues. Germline CDR1 reads LGHDT; CDR2 reads YNNKEL (reference sequence). V dropped 4 bases and J dropped 4; count of bases not matched to a gene: 16.

This chain uses TRBV7-2 with TRBJ2-2; D possibly corresponds to TRBD1 (6 bases). Trimming removed 5 bases at V and 5 bases at J, with 9 bases between. This CDR3 spans 13 amino acids. Germline V gene lookup returns CDR1 SGHTA and CDR2 FQGNSA. The CDR3 region is CASSPGQTGELFF. The CDR3 DNA sequence: TGTGCCAGCAGCCCAGGACAGACCGGGGAGCTGTTTTTT.

The V and J genes are TRBV7-2 and TRBJ2-3; D is undetermined. This CDR3 comprises 14 residues. Germline V lookup: CDR1 SGHTA, CDR2 FQGNSA. V was clipped by 2 bases and J by 3 bases, with 9 bases between them. The CDR3 DNA reads TGTGCCAGCAGCTTATATCCAGGAACAGATACGCAGTATTTT. This codes for CASSLYPGTDTQYF. Looking up the rest from reference TRBV7-2 and TRBJ2-3 gives the full variable domain: GAGVSQSPSNKVTEKGKDVELRCDPISGHTALYWYRQSLGQGLEFLIYFQGNSAPDKSGLPSDRFSAERTGGSVSTLTIQRTQQEDSAVYLCASSLYPGTDTQYFGPGTRLTVL.

V is TRBV27 and J is TRBJ2-7; 7 bases are a match to TRBD1. The CDR3 runs 14 residues. With 6 bases clipped from V and 3 bases from J, the junction kept 8 bases outside the gene matches. Germline V lookup: CDR1 MNHEY, CDR2 SMNVEV (reference sequence). The CDR3 bases are TGTGCCAGCAGAAAAATGCCAGGGGGCTACGAGCAGTACTTC. Amino acid sequence: CASRKMPGGYEQYF.

This rearrangement joins TRBV20-1 to TRBJ2-1, with D possibly being TRBD2 (6 bases). CDR1 is DFQATT and CDR2 is SNEGSKA in the germline V gene (reference sequence). V lost 3 bases and J lost 15, with 15 bases in between. This CDR3 has 11 residues. The CDR3 nucleotides are TGCAGTGCTAGTACCGGACTACTGGCGTTCTTC. Translating gives CSASTGLLAFF.

This chain links TRBV29-1 with TRBJ1-4; TRBD1 is a possible D gene (5 bases). This CDR3 region has 12 residues. Germline assignment: CDR1 SQVTM and CDR2 ANQGSEA. Trimming removed 4 bases at V and 5 bases at J, with 8 bases between. This chain's CDR3 is CSVGQRNEKLFF. The CDR3 coding sequence is TGCAGCGTTGGACAGAGAAATGAAAAACTGTTTTTT.